Shown below are 10 T cell receptor beta chains from a single sample sequenced in a study of blood T cell repertoires in COVID-19. The protocol was immunoSEQ multiplex PCR, while the TCRdb copy is restricted to in-frame clones and leaves out a portion. The sample shows some 47,000 clones, 80% to 90% of them seen only once. The sequenced sample consisted of peripheral blood. The source is a woman aged 80 or older with acute or convalescent COVID-19.

The chain uses TRBV4-1 and TRBJ2-1; D call uncertain. V lost 0 bases to trimming and J lost 8 bases, with 8 bases between them. This CDR3 comprises 13 residues. CDR1 and CDR2 from the germline V gene are MGHRA and YSYEKL. In nucleotides, the CDR3 is TGCGCCAGCAGCCAAGAGGGCCCCGATGAGCAGTTCTTC. Protein sequence: CASSQEGPDEQFF.

The rearrangement uses TRBV7-9 and TRBJ2-3; 8 nucleotides match TRBD2. J lost 4 bases, V lost 3 bases, and 12 bases had no gene match. Germline values: CDR1 SEHNR, CDR2 FQNEAQ (reference sequence). CDR3 length equals 17 residues. In DNA, the CDR3 is TGTGCCAGCAGCTTCAACGCACGGGGGGGCCGGGCAGATACGCAGTATTTT. Amino acid sequence: CASSFNARGGRADTQYF.

The chain links TRBV19 to TRBJ1-5; D possibly corresponds to TRBD1 (6 bases). There are 14 residues in the CDR3. The ends were cut back, 1 base at V and 10 bases at J, with 14 bases in the middle. Germline loops: CDR1 LNHDA, CDR2 SQIVND (reference sequence). CDR3 sequence reads: CASSIGRDNLPQHF. CDR3 nucleotide sequence: TGTGCCAGTAGTATAGGCCGGGACAACCTTCCCCAGCATTTT.

The gene calls are TRBV18 and TRBJ2-5; 10 bases match TRBD2. This CDR3 is 15 amino acids long. Germline V gives CDR1 KGHSH, CDR2 LQKENI. The junction had 8 bases not matched to a gene; V was cut back by 5 bases and J by 5 bases. In DNA, the CDR3 is TGTGCCAGCTCAACAAGCGGGGGGGCCCGGGAGACCCAGTACTTC. Translated, it gives CASSTSGGARETQYF.

This chain connects TRBV5-6 to TRBJ2-5; 10 nucleotides agree with TRBD2. V lost 2 bases, J lost 4 bases, and 8 bases stayed unmatched. Germline CDR1 and CDR2: SGHDT and YYEEEE. The CDR3 loop spans 16 amino acids. The CDR3 DNA reads as TGTGCCAGCAGCTTAAAGCGGGGGGGCCCTCGAGAGACCCAGTACTTC. Protein product: CASSLKRGGPRETQYF.

The chain is built from TRBV10-3 and TRBJ2-5; the match to TRBD1 covers 9 bases. The germline V gene encodes CDR1 ENHRY and CDR2 SYGVKD. V was clipped by 6 bases and J by 4 bases; unmatched bases: 0. This CDR3 contains 12 residues. The CDR3 protein is CAIRGQGETQYF. Here the CDR3 DNA reads TGTGCCATCAGGGGACAGGGAGAGACCCAGTACTTC.

The gene calls are TRBV10-2 and TRBJ2-1; tentatively, D is TRBD2 (6 bases). The CDR3 covers 15 residues. Per the germline V gene, CDR1 is WSHSY and CDR2 is SAAADI. V was shortened by 6 bases and J by 4 bases, with 16 bases between the two germline ends. The CDR3 loop reads CASSPSSAEYNEQFF. CDR3 nucleotide sequence: TGCGCCAGCAGCCCCTCTAGCGCCGAGTACAATGAGCAGTTCTTC.

The chain uses TRBV7-8 and TRBJ2-1; tentative D call: TRBD2 (6 bases). Between the trimmed V and J ends, which lost 1 base and 8 bases, there was a span of 9 bases. The CDR3 is made up of 13 amino acids. The germline V gene has CDR1 SGHVS and CDR2 FQNEAQ. The CDR3 sequence: CASSLERVHEQFF. In DNA, the CDR3 is TGTGCCAGCAGCTTAGAGCGGGTCCATGAGCAGTTCTTC. The whole variable domain, remainder taken from reference TRBV7-8 and TRBJ2-1, is GAGVSQSPRYKVAKRGQDVALRCDPISGHVSLFWYQQALGQGPEFLTYFQNEAQLDKSGLPSDRFFAERPEGSVSTLKIQRTQQEDSAVYLCASSLERVHEQFFGPGTRLTVL.

This chain links TRBV2 with TRBJ2-7, with 7 bases that match TRBD2. CDR1 and CDR2 from the germline V gene are SNHLY and FYNNEI. The CDR3 loop spans 13 amino acids. Unmatched junction bases numbered 2, after V lost 3 bases and J lost 3 bases. The CDR3 reads CASSDLAGYEQYF. The DNA for the CDR3 is TGTGCCAGCAGTGACTTAGCGGGCTACGAGCAGTACTTC.

The chain is built from TRBV18 and TRBJ2-7; 7 nucleotides agree with TRBD2. The CDR3 extends over 15 amino acids. The germline CDR1 and CDR2 sequences are KGHSH and LQKENI. V lost 4 bases and J lost 2; bases outside the gene matches: 8. The CDR3 is CASSRGLGAPYEQYF. Here the CDR3 DNA reads TGTGCCAGCTCACGTGGACTAGGGGCCCCCTACGAGCAGTACTTC.